The source of this TCR beta chain is a study of T-cell reconstitution after alpha-beta-depleted transplantation in children. Library preparation (for TCRbeta) was performed with unique molecular identifiers. TCRdb re-called the PCR reads through MiXCR, storing one row per CDR3 protein. The table lists around 450,000 distinct CDR3 sequences, roughly 16% of them singletons, with approximately 29% in the top ten. Study-wide findings and caveats: One year after transplant, T-cell counts and diversity came mostly from newly produced T cells. Roughly two months post-transplant, alpha-beta T cells reportedly originated from several hundred graft clones that had expanded.

The V end was cut by 1 base, the J end by 3 bases, with 10 bases between. Per germline, CDR1 SEHNR and CDR2 FQNEAQ (reference sequence). The length of the CDR3 is 14 residues. Of note for this clonotype: Its antigen is unknown.

Source: PBMCs, mostly from graft donor cells, taken 360 days after TCRalphabeta/CD19-depleted stem cell transplant. This sequence was found in a boy less than two years old who had a stem cell transplant for Wiskott-Aldrich syndrome, so the T cells may come from the graft donor. The rearrangement joins TRBV7-9 to TRBJ2-7; D unresolved. The CDR3, as DNA: TGTGCCAGCAGCTTAGAAGCCTTTGACTACGAGCAGTACTTC. Its protein product is CASSLEAFDYEQYF.